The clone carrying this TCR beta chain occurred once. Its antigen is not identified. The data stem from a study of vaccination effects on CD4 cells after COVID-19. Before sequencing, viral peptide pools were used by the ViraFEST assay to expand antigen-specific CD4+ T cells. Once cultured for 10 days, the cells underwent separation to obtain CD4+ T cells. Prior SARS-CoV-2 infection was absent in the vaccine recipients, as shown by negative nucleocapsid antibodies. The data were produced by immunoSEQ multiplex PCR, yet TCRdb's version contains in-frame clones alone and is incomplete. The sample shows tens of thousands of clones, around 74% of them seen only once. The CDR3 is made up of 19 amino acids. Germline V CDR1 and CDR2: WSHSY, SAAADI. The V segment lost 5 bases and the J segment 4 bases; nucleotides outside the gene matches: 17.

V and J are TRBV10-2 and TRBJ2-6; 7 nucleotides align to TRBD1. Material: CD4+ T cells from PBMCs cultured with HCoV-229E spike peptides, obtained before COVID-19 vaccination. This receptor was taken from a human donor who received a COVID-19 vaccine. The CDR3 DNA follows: TGCGCCAGCAGTCGCCCGAACAGGGGTAGGGATCTGGGGGCCAACGTCCTGACTTTC. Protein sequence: CASSRPNRGRDLGANVLTF.